The 27 T cell receptor beta chains in this list originate from one sample, sequenced in a study of blood T cell repertoires in COVID-19. Assay: immunoSEQ multiplex PCR; the TCRdb copy retains only in-frame clones and omits some. The table has around 450,000 clones, roughly 91% seen once. The specimen was peripheral blood. The receptors here all came from a woman aged 25-40 years with acute or convalescent COVID-19.

V and J are TRBV21-1 and TRBJ2-7; no check of the table's D call, TRBD1, against the DNA was made. TRBV21-1 is labeled a pseudogene. This CDR3 comprises 14 residues. CDR3 residues: CASSKIGRGHEQYF. The CDR3 nucleotides read TGTGCCAGCAGCAAAATCGGCAGGGGGCATGAGCAGTACTTC.

This clone occurred once. The chain carries TRBV5-1 and TRBJ2-2; no definite D call. CDR3 length equals 15 residues. Germline V gene lookup returns CDR1 SGHRS and CDR2 YFSETQ. V lost 0 bases and J lost 4, with 10 bases in between. The CDR3 nucleotides are TGCGCCAGCAGCTTGGACGGGTTTTTCACCGGGGAGCTGTTTTTT. Protein product: CASSLDGFFTGELFF.

CDR3 sequence: CASSSRTVSNEKLFF. The CDR3 nucleotides read TGTGCCAGCAGCTCCCGGACAGTTTCTAATGAAAAACTGTTTTTT. The rearrangement links TRBV7-9 to TRBJ1-4, with D possibly TRBD1 on 6 matching bases. Germline CDR1 is SEHNR and CDR2 is FQNEAQ (reference sequence). The CDR3 extends over 15 amino acids. The V end was cut by 4 bases, the J end by 3 bases, with 12 bases between.

The chain couples TRBV5-1 to TRBJ2-2, with D possibly being TRBD1 (6 bases). Trimming removed 7 bases at V and 5 bases at J, with 9 bases between. Per the germline V gene, CDR1 is SGHRS and CDR2 is YFSETQ. CDR3 length: 12 amino acids. CDR3 coding DNA: TGCGCCAGCGTGGGGGCGACCGGGGAGCTGTTTTTT. It is translated as CASVGATGELFF.

The V and J genes are TRBV20-1 and TRBJ2-2, with 7 positions matching TRBD2. Germline V gives CDR1 DFQATT, CDR2 SNEGSKA (reference sequence). The CDR3 length is 14 residues. Trimming at V came to 3 bases and at J to 4 bases, leaving 5 bases not matched to a gene. The CDR3 sequence is CSASFGGSTGELFF. Written as DNA, the CDR3 is TGCAGTGCTAGTTTCGGGGGGTCCACCGGGGAGCTGTTTTTT.

The chain combines TRBV13 with TRBJ1-2; 7 nucleotides align to TRBD1. V was clipped by 1 base and J by 8 bases; unmatched bases: 4. CDR1 PRHDT and CDR2 FYEKMQ come from the germline V gene (reference sequence). This CDR3 has 13 amino acids. In DNA form, the CDR3 reads TGTGCCAGCAGCTTAGAAGGGGGCCGAGGCTACACCTTC. Amino acid sequence: CASSLEGGRGYTF.

The gene calls are TRBV6-6 and TRBJ2-3, with 12 bases lining up with TRBD2. There are 16 residues in the CDR3. CDR1 MNHNY and CDR2 SVGAGI come from the germline V gene (reference sequence). V trimming: 0 bases; J trimming: 7 bases; junction bases outside the gene matches: 5. The CDR3, as DNA: TGTGCCAGCAGTTACTCTCTAGCGGGGGGGCCACATACGCAGTATTTT. It yields the protein CASSYSLAGGPHTQYF.

V gene TRBV25-1 combines with J gene TRBJ2-7; the D is unclear. Germline V lookup: CDR1 MGHDK, CDR2 SYGVNS. V was shortened by 3 bases and J by 0 bases, with 6 bases between the two germline ends. The CDR3 has 13 amino acids. CDR3: CASSEVRSYEQYF. CDR3 nucleotide sequence: TGTGCCAGCAGTGAGGTGCGCTCCTACGAGCAGTACTTC.

V usage is TRBV7-3 and J usage is TRBJ2-3; perhaps TRBD1 as D (6 bases). Per the germline V gene, CDR1 is SGHTA and CDR2 is FQGTGA. Deletions cut 3 bases from V and 4 bases from J, with 14 bases between. The CDR3 spans 15 residues. The CDR3 spells CASSLGASTSDTQYF. CDR3 DNA: TGTGCCAGCAGCTTGGGGGCGAGCACATCAGATACGCAGTATTTT.

Only one count was recorded for this clone. V usage is TRBV6-5 and J usage is TRBJ2-3; D remains unclear. V lost 0 bases and J 10 bases, leaving 11 bases between the germline ends. This CDR3 region has 13 residues. Germline-derived CDR1 and CDR2 are MNHEY and SVGAGI. The CDR3 bases are TGTGCCAGCAGTTACTCGTTTGATAGCCCGCAGTATTTT. Residues: CASSYSFDSPQYF.

This chain links TRBV6-5 with TRBJ1-2; 12 bases are shared with TRBD1. This CDR3 comprises 14 residues. Per the germline V gene, CDR1 is MNHEY and CDR2 is SVGAGI. Losses at the gene ends were 6 bases for V and 8 bases for J; bases not matched to a gene: 7. The CDR3 DNA reads TGTGCCAGCAGGTCCGGGACAGGGGGCCGAGGCTACACCTTC. Translated: CASRSGTGGRGYTF.

The V gene is TRBV29-1, the J gene TRBJ2-1; a possible D gene is TRBD1 (5 bases). Trimming removed 4 bases from V and 3 bases from J, with 7 bases in between. The length of the CDR3 is 12 residues. CDR1 is SQVTM and CDR2 is ANQGSEA in the germline V gene. The CDR3 loop reads CSVVDSYNEQFF. The CDR3 DNA reads TGCAGCGTTGTAGACAGCTACAATGAGCAGTTCTTC.

This clone has more than one count but fewer than ten. The rearrangement uses TRBV9 and TRBJ2-2, with D possibly being TRBD2 (6 bases). V dropped 2 bases and J dropped 3 bases, with 11 bases sitting between them. The length of the CDR3 is 15 residues. Germline loops: CDR1 SGDLS, CDR2 YYNGEE. This CDR3 is CASSVGGYDTGELFF. The CDR3 DNA reads as TGTGCCAGCAGCGTGGGGGGATATGACACCGGGGAGCTGTTTTTT.

The CDR3 sequence is CASSPGGGPSLYEQYF. The CDR3 region has the DNA TGTGCCAGTAGTCCGGGCGGGGGGCCGTCTCTCTACGAGCAGTACTTC. The chain combines TRBV19 with TRBJ2-7; 8 positions match TRBD2. V lost 5 bases and J lost 3; bases outside the gene matches: 12. The V gene's germline CDR1 is LNHDA and CDR2 SQIVND (reference sequence). The CDR3 loop spans 16 amino acids. Together with reference TRBV19 and TRBJ2-7, the CDR3 gives the full variable domain: DGGITQSPKYLFRKEGQNVTLSCEQNLNHDAMYWYRQDPGQGLRLIYYSQIVNDFQKGDIAEGYSVSREKKESFPLTVTSAQKNPTAFYLCASSPGGGPSLYEQYFGPGTRLTVT.

The rearrangement joins TRBV2 to TRBJ2-5; 10 positions agree with TRBD2. The V gene end was trimmed by 5 bases and the J gene end by 2 bases; junction bases not matched to a gene: 2. The CDR3 extends over 14 amino acids. The V gene's germline CDR1 is SNHLY and CDR2 FYNNEI. The CDR3 protein is CASSLLAGQETQYF. The DNA for the CDR3 is TGTGCCAGCAGTCTACTAGCGGGACAAGAGACCCAGTACTTC. Combining the CDR3 with reference TRBV2 and TRBJ2-5 gives the whole variable domain EPEVTQTPSHQVTQMGQEVILRCVPISNHLYFYWYRQILGQKVEFLVSFYNNEISEKSEIFDDQFSVERPDGSNFTLKIRSTKLEDSAMYFCASSLLAGQETQYFGPGTRLLVL.

The J gene is TRBJ1-3, the V gene TRBV9, with D perhaps matching TRBD1 (5 bases). Trimming took 3 bases from V and 0 from J, leaving 7 bases between them. Germline V gives CDR1 SGDLS, CDR2 YYNGEE. The length of the CDR3 is 14 residues. CDR3 bases: TGTGCCAGCAGCGCCAGGGCCTCTGGAAACACCATATATTTT. This sequence encodes CASSARASGNTIYF.

The V and J genes are TRBV28 and TRBJ2-1; 8 bases are a match to TRBD1. The V segment lost 5 bases and the J segment 2 bases; nucleotides outside the gene matches: 5. CDR1 and CDR2 (germline): MDHEN, SYDVKM. CDR3 length: 15 amino acids. The CDR3 spells CASSPPDRAYNEQFF. Here the CDR3 DNA reads TGTGCCAGCAGTCCTCCGGACAGGGCCTACAATGAGCAGTTCTTC.

The gene calls are TRBV29-1 and TRBJ2-5, with 8 bases aligning to TRBD2. The CDR3 is 13 amino acids. Germline assignment: CDR1 SQVTM and CDR2 ANQGSEA. With 7 bases clipped from V and 4 bases from J, the junction kept 8 bases outside the gene matches. The CDR3 sequence is CSEWGAGGETQYF. As DNA, the CDR3 is TGCAGCGAGTGGGGGGCGGGAGGAGAGACCCAGTACTTC.

The rearrangement uses TRBV7-2 and TRBJ2-3, with 10 bases matching TRBD1. Trimming cost V 5 bases and J 4 bases; bases outside gene matches: 6. Germline V lookup: CDR1 SGHTA, CDR2 FQGNSA. This CDR3 has 15 amino acids. The CDR3 spells CASSVRDRGSDTQYF. Here the CDR3 DNA reads TGTGCCAGCAGCGTCCGGGACAGGGGATCAGATACGCAGTATTTT.

The chain links TRBV11-3 to TRBJ2-2; 7 bases line up with TRBD1. J lost 5 bases, V lost 3 bases, and 12 bases had no gene match. The germline V gene has CDR1 SGHNT and CDR2 YENEEA. The CDR3 extends over 17 amino acids. In DNA, the CDR3 is TGTGCCAGCAGCTTGCGACGACCGGGACAGACAACCGGGGAGCTGTTTTTT. Its translation is CASSLRRPGQTTGELFF.

The chain employs TRBV28 and TRBJ1-1; weak D call: TRBD1 (5 bases). Trimming left V 7 bases short and J 0 bases short, with 18 bases between. The CDR3 consists of 16 residues. Germline lookup yields CDR1 MDHEN and CDR2 SYDVKM. CDR3 bases: TGTGCCAGCATCTTAACCTCCCCGGGGGTGAACACTGAAGCTTTCTTT. Translating gives CASILTSPGVNTEAFF.

The CDR3 loop is CASTDRVGGYTF. The CDR3 DNA follows: TGCGCCAGCACCGACAGGGTGGGAGGCTACACCTTC. This chain uses TRBV10-2 with TRBJ1-2; TRBD1 aligns across 7 bases. V was pared by 7 bases and J by 8 bases, with 7 bases of the junction left unmatched. CDR1 and CDR2 (germline): WSHSY, SAAADI. The CDR3 is 12 residues long.

The J gene is TRBJ2-7, the V gene TRBV29-1; 10 bases agree with TRBD2. The junction had 13 bases not matched to a gene; V was cut back by 4 bases and J by 7 bases. Germline loops: CDR1 SQVTM, CDR2 ANQGSEA. This CDR3 comprises 15 residues. DNA of the CDR3: TGCAGCGTTGTGCTAGCGGGGGCGCCGGTTCGGGAGCAGTACTTC. Translation: CSVVLAGAPVREQYF.

The V call is TRBV11-3, the J call TRBJ2-7; 7 bases line up with TRBD1. The J segment lost 6 bases and the V segment lost 8 bases, leaving 10 bases of the junction unmatched. The CDR3 is made up of 13 amino acids. Germline V CDR1 and CDR2: SGHNT, YENEEA. DNA for the CDR3: TGTGCCAGCGAGAGACAGGGTGGTGGCGAGCAGTACTTC. This codes for CASERQGGGEQYF.

V is TRBV2 and J is TRBJ2-7; tentatively, D is TRBD1 (6 bases). V shed 8 bases and J shed 7 bases, with 18 bases lying between them. CDR1 is SNHLY and CDR2 is FYNNEI in the germline V gene. The CDR3 spans 13 residues. The DNA for the CDR3 is TGTGCCAGCGGGCGAAACAGGGACGGGGAGCAGTACTTC. It encodes CASGRNRDGEQYF. The full variable domain, in which reference TRBV2 and TRBJ2-7 provide the parts outside the CDR3, is EPEVTQTPSHQVTQMGQEVILRCVPISNHLYFYWYRQILGQKVEFLVSFYNNEISEKSEIFDDQFSVERPDGSNFTLKIRSTKLEDSAMYFCASGRNRDGEQYFGPGTRLTVT.

The rearrangement links TRBV24-1 to TRBJ2-1, with a possible D match to TRBD2 (6 bases). Germline CDR1 KGHDR, CDR2 SFDVKD. This CDR3 is built from 14 residues. V was clipped by 9 bases and J by 7 bases, with 18 bases between them. CDR3 amino acids: CATPGLPAGNEQFF. The CDR3, as DNA: TGTGCCACCCCAGGGCTCCCCGCGGGAAATGAGCAGTTCTTC.

The rearrangement joins TRBV3-1 (or the pseudogene TRBV3-2) to TRBJ2-7; a possible D gene is TRBD1 (6 bases). V dropped 4 bases and J dropped 5 bases, with 9 bases sitting between them. Germline CDR1 reads LGHDT; CDR2 reads YNNKEL (reference sequence). The CDR3 is made up of 12 amino acids. CDR3 loop: CASSLQGDEQYF. CDR3 coding DNA: TGTGCCAGCAGCCTACAGGGCGACGAGCAGTACTTC.